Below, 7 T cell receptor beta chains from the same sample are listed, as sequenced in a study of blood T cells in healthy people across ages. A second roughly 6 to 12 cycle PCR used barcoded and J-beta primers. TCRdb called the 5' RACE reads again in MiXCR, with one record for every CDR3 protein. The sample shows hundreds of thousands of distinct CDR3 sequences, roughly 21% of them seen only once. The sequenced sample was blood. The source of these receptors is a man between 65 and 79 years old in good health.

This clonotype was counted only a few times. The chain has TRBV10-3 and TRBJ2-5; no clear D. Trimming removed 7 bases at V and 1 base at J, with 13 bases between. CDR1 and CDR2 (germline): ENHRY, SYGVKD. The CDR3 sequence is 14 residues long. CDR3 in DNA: TGTGCCATCAATCCCGACGGAAGCCAAGAGACCCAGTACTTC. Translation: CAINPDGSQETQYF.

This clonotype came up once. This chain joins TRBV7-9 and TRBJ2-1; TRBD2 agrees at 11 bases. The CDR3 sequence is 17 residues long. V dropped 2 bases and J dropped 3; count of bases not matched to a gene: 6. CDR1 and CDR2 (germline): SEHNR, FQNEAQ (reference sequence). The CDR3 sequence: CASSLLPSGGFYNEQFF. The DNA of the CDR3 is TGTGCCAGCAGCTTATTACCTAGCGGGGGGTTCTACAATGAGCAGTTCTTC.

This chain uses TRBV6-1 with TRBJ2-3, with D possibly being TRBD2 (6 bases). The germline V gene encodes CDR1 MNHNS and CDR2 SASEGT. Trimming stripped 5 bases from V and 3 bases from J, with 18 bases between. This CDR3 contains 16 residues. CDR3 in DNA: TGTGCCAGCAGTCCCTCCGGGCTAGCGAATACAGATACGCAGTATTTT. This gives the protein CASSPSGLANTDTQYF.

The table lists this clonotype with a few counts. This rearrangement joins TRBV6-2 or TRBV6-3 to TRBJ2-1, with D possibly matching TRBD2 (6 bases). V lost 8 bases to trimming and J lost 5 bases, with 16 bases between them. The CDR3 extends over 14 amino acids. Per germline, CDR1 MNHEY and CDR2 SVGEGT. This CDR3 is CASSLAGPHNEQFF. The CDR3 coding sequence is TGTGCCAGCTCACTCGCGGGACCCCACAATGAGCAGTTCTTC.

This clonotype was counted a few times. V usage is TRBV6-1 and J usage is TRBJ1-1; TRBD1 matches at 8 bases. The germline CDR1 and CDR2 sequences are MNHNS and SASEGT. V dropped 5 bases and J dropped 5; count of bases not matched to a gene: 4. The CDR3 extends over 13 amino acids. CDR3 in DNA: TGTGCCAGCAGTCTGCACAGGGGGACTGAAGCTTTCTTT. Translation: CASSLHRGTEAFF.

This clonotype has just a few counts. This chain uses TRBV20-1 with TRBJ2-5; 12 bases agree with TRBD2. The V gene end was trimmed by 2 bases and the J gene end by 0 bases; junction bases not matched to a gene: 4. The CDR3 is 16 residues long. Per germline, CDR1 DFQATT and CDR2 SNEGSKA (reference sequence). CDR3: CSARPGLAGNQETQYF. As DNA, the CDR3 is TGCAGTGCTAGACCCGGACTAGCGGGAAACCAAGAGACCCAGTACTTC.

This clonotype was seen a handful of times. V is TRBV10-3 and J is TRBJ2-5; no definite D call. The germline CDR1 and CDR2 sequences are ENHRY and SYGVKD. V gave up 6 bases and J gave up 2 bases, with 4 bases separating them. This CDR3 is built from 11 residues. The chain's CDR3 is CAISAQETQYF. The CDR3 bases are TGTGCCATCAGCGCGCAAGAGACCCAGTACTTC.